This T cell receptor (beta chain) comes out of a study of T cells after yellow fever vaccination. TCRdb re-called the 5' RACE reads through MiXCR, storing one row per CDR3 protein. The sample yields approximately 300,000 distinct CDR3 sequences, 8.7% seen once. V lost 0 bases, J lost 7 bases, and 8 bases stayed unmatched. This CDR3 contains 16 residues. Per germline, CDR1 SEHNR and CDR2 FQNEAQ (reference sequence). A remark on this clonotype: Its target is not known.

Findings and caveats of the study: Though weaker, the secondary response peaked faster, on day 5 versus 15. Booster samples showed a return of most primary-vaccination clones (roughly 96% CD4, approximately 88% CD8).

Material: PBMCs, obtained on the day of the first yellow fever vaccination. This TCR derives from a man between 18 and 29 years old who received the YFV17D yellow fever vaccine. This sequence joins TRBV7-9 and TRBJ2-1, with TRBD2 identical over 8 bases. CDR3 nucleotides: TGTGCCAGCAGCTTAGCCCGGGGGGGGCATCTGAATGAGCAGTTCTTC. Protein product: CASSLARGGHLNEQFF.